Below, 27 T cell receptor beta chains from the same sample are listed, as sequenced in a study of T cells after yellow fever vaccination. TCRdb re-called the 5' RACE reads through MiXCR, storing one row per CDR3 protein. The table records about 160,000 distinct CDR3 sequences, 6% to 7.5% of them present only once. The specimen comprised CD4+ T cells sorted from PBMCs, sampled 5 days after the first yellow fever vaccination. The source of these receptors is a man younger than 30 who received the YFV17D yellow fever vaccine.

Worth noting for this clonotype: This could be a read error, since a much larger clone is one nucleotide away. The V and J genes are TRBV10-3 and TRBJ1-5; possible D gene TRBD1, 6 bases. This CDR3 spans 15 amino acids. Per germline, CDR1 ENHRY and CDR2 SYGVKD. V lost 2 bases and J 6 bases, leaving 14 bases between the germline ends. The CDR3 protein is CAISEPVQGAQPQHF. The CDR3 bases are TGTGCCATCAGTGAGCCAGTACAGGGAGCTCAGCCCCAGCATTTT.

This clonotype was seen a handful of times. V gene TRBV5-1 combines with J gene TRBJ1-3; no reliable D call. Germline V gene sequence: CDR1 SGHRS, CDR2 YFSETQ. Between the trimmed V and J ends, which lost 2 bases and 4 bases, there was a span of 13 bases. The CDR3 is made up of 15 amino acids. The CDR3 coding sequence is TGCGCCAGCAGCTTTGCGGGCCTGCCCGGAAACACCATATATTTT. It encodes CASSFAGLPGNTIYF.

This clonotype appeared many times. This chain connects TRBV15 to TRBJ2-3; D uncertain. The germline gives CDR1 LNHNV, CDR2 YYDKDF (reference sequence). V dropped 5 bases and J dropped 6 bases, with 9 bases sitting between them. This CDR3 is built from 12 residues. The CDR3 here is CATSPSVDTQYF. CDR3 nucleotide sequence: TGTGCCACCAGCCCTTCGGTGGATACGCAGTATTTT.

This clonotype was seen ten or more times. The rearrangement uses TRBV7-9 and TRBJ2-3, with TRBD1 matching 9 bases. This CDR3 region has 11 residues. The trim removed 5 bases at V and 11 bases at J, leaving 2 bases unmatched. Germline CDR1 reads SEHNR; CDR2 reads FQNEAQ (reference sequence). The CDR3 DNA reads TGTGCCAGCAGCCCGGGACAGGGGCAGTATTTT. It encodes CASSPGQGQYF.

The sample holds many counts of this clonotype. This chain connects TRBV5-1 to TRBJ2-5; 13 bases line up with TRBD2. Germline assignment: CDR1 SGHRS and CDR2 YFSETQ. The trim removed 4 bases at V and 1 base at J, leaving 4 bases unmatched. The CDR3 totals 16 residues. CDR3 protein: CASSPGTSGAQETQYF. As DNA, the CDR3 is TGCGCCAGCAGCCCCGGGACTAGCGGGGCCCAAGAGACCCAGTACTTC.

This clonotype was seen a handful of times. V usage is TRBV18 and J usage is TRBJ1-2; 11 nucleotides match TRBD1. Germline trimming cut 2 bases from V and 0 bases from J; bases unmatched to any gene: 17. CDR3 length: 21 residues. CDR1 KGHSH and CDR2 LQKENI come from the germline V gene. The CDR3 protein is CASSPIGQGALSVEPNYGYTF. As DNA, the CDR3 is TGTGCCAGCTCACCAATAGGACAGGGGGCACTATCCGTAGAACCTAACTATGGCTACACCTTC. The full variable domain, completed using reference TRBV18 and TRBJ1-2, is NAGVMQNPRHLVRRRGQEARLRCSPMKGHSHVYWYRQLPEEGLKFMVYLQKENIIDESGMPKERFSAEFPKEGPSILRIQQVVRGDSAAYFCASSPIGQGALSVEPNYGYTFGSGTRLTVV.

Details on this clonotype: A much larger clone lies a single base off, so this may be a read error. The chain links TRBV5-5 to TRBJ2-2, with D perhaps TRBD1 (6 bases). The CDR3 totals 17 residues. Germline V CDR1 and CDR2: SGHKS, YYEKEE (reference sequence). Between the trimmed V and J ends, which lost 6 bases and 2 bases, there was a span of 20 bases. CDR3: CASNFVLDSDNTGELFF. CDR3 sequence (DNA): TGTGCCAGCAACTTTGTGCTGGACAGCGACAACACCGGGGAGCTGTTTTTT.

The gene calls are TRBV7-6 and TRBJ2-5; D unresolved. V lost 0 bases and J 5 bases, leaving 13 bases between the germline ends. The CDR3 covers 15 residues. Germline CDR1 and CDR2: SGHVS and FNYEAQ. CDR3 sequence: CASSLAADTRETQYF. The DNA of the CDR3 is TGTGCCAGCAGCTTAGCGGCAGATACCCGGGAGACCCAGTACTTC. The variable domain in full, completed from reference TRBV7-6 and TRBJ2-5, reads GAGVSQSPRYKVTKRGQDVALRCDPISGHVSLYWYRQALGQGPEFLTYFNYEAQQDKSGLPNDRFSAERPEGSISTLTIQRTEQRDSAMYRCASSLAADTRETQYFGPGTRLLVL.

Details on this clonotype: With a much larger clone just one base away, this may be a read error. This chain joins TRBV20-1 and TRBJ2-4, with D possibly matching TRBD1 (5 bases). Germline-derived CDR1 and CDR2 are DFQATT and SNEGSKA (reference sequence). Trimming stripped 3 bases from V and 8 bases from J, with 17 bases between. The CDR3 covers 14 residues. CDR3 DNA sequence: TGCAGTGCTAGGGCCCTGTCCAGGGCGGACATTCAGTACTTC. It is translated as CSARALSRADIQYF.

This clonotype showed up many times. As DNA, the CDR3 is TGTGCCAGCAGTTGGTCCTCCGGCAGTTCCGGCTACACCTTC. Protein: CASSWSSGSSGYTF. V and J are TRBV2 and TRBJ1-2; D ambiguous. Germline loops: CDR1 SNHLY, CDR2 FYNNEI. The V gene lost 5 bases and the J gene lost 8 bases, with 18 bases spanning the gap. The CDR3 extends over 14 amino acids.

This clonotype has ten or more counts. The V and J genes are TRBV10-2 and TRBJ2-2; the match to TRBD2 covers 11 bases. V shed 6 bases and J 2 bases; nucleotides not matched to a gene: 14. This CDR3 comprises 19 residues. Germline loops: CDR1 WSHSY, CDR2 SAAADI. The CDR3 here is CASRDRTLGTSGNTGELFF. The DNA of the CDR3 is TGCGCCAGCAGGGACAGGACCCTGGGGACTAGCGGCAACACCGGGGAGCTGTTTTTT.

This clonotype has more than one count but fewer than ten. The rearrangement joins TRBV29-1 to TRBJ1-5; 8 bases agree with TRBD1. Trimming took 6 bases from V and 7 from J; bases not matched to a gene: 8. From germline, CDR1 is SQVTM and CDR2 ANQGSEA. The CDR3 extends over 13 amino acids. The CDR3 spells CSVMTGDSQPQHF. In DNA form, the CDR3 reads TGCAGCGTGATGACAGGGGACAGCCAGCCCCAGCATTTT.

This clonotype was observed a handful of times. J is TRBJ2-2 and V is TRBV7-9; possible D gene TRBD1, 6 bases. The CDR3 covers 14 residues. Trimming shortened V by 2 bases and J by 4 bases, and 8 bases separated the two germline ends. Germline assignment: CDR1 SEHNR and CDR2 FQNEAQ (reference sequence). Written as DNA, the CDR3 is TGTGCCAGCAGCTTAAGGACAGTCACCGGGGAGCTGTTTTTT. This codes for CASSLRTVTGELFF.

The chain joins TRBV12-3 or TRBV12-4 to TRBJ2-5; D remains unclear. The CDR3 runs 17 residues. With 0 bases removed from V and 1 base from J, the gap between germline ends came to 15 bases. The CDR3: CASSLALLQTPQETQYF. In DNA, the CDR3 is TGTGCCAGCAGTTTAGCGCTTCTCCAGACACCCCAAGAGACCCAGTACTTC.

This clonotype has more than one count but fewer than ten. CDR3 in amino acids: CASTLYGTTEAFF. CDR3 in DNA: TGTGCCAGCACCCTATATGGGACCACTGAAGCTTTCTTT. The chain recombines TRBV28 with TRBJ1-1; possible D gene TRBD1, 5 bases. The CDR3 runs 13 residues. V lost 7 bases and J 4 bases, leaving 13 bases between the germline ends. The germline CDR1 and CDR2 sequences are MDHEN and SYDVKM.

The V gene is TRBV7-9, the J gene TRBJ2-1, with TRBD1 matching 9 bases. V was pared by 0 bases and J by 8 bases, with 5 bases of the junction left unmatched. The CDR3 contains 15 residues. Looked up from germline, CDR1 is SEHNR and CDR2 is FQNEAQ (reference sequence). CDR3: CASSLANRGQDEQFF. The CDR3 nucleotides read TGTGCCAGCAGCTTAGCAAACAGGGGGCAGGATGAGCAGTTCTTC.

This clonotype occurred a few times. J is TRBJ2-7 and V is TRBV7-2; 9 bases match TRBD1. J gave up 3 bases and V 3 bases, and 9 bases lay outside the gene matches. This CDR3 is built from 16 residues. Germline CDR1 SGHTA, CDR2 FQGNSA. The CDR3 nucleotides read TGTGCCAGCAGCTTCCCGGGACAGGGCAGGCTCTACGAGCAGTACTTC. It translates to CASSFPGQGRLYEQYF.

This clonotype was found a few times. The gene calls are TRBV7-2 and TRBJ1-2, with no clear D. CDR3 size: 12 residues. V shed 7 bases and J shed 7 bases, with 13 bases lying between them. The germline CDR1 and CDR2 sequences are SGHTA and FQGNSA. The CDR3 region has the DNA TGTGCCAGCACCCGCTTCCTATTTGGCTACACCTTC. This gives the protein CASTRFLFGYTF.

This clonotype was observed at least ten times. The chain uses TRBV6-2 or TRBV6-3 and TRBJ1-5; D remains unclear. This CDR3 comprises 17 residues. V lost 6 bases and J lost 1, with 19 bases in between. Germline values: CDR1 MNHEY, CDR2 SVGEGT. The CDR3 loop reads CASRPIDWEGSNQPQHF. CDR3 sequence (DNA): TGTGCCAGCAGGCCCATTGATTGGGAAGGAAGCAATCAGCCCCAGCATTTT.

This clonotype was counted many times. This sequence joins TRBV3-1 and TRBJ1-1; D not resolved. The CDR3 length is 13 residues. CDR1 and CDR2 (germline): LGHDT, YNNKEL (reference sequence). Trimming left V 5 bases short and J 8 bases short, with 15 bases between. CDR3 loop: CASSKNDQLEAFF. The CDR3 DNA reads as TGTGCCAGCAGCAAAAATGATCAGCTCGAAGCTTTCTTT.

This clonotype was picked up many times. The CDR3 bases are TGTGCCACCAGCAGAGATCTGGTGGGGGGAAGCAATCAGCCCCAGCATTTT. Protein product: CATSRDLVGGSNQPQHF. J is TRBJ1-5 and V is TRBV15; TRBD1 might be the D (5 bases). This CDR3 contains 17 residues. Germline V lookup: CDR1 LNHNV, CDR2 YYDKDF (reference sequence). Deletions cut 0 bases from V and 1 base from J, with 13 bases between.

This clonotype was observed at least ten times. J is TRBJ2-7 and V is TRBV7-6; D gene ambiguous. Germline CDR1 is SGHVS and CDR2 is FNYEAQ. V lost 4 bases, J lost 3 bases, and 13 bases lay in between. CDR3 length: 14 amino acids. CDR3 bases: TGTGCCAGCAGCTACATCGACATCTACTACGAGCAGTACGTC. It codes for CASSYIDIYYEQYV.

This sequence joins TRBV3-1 and TRBJ1-6; 9 nucleotides align to TRBD1. The CDR3 runs 17 residues. Germline trimming cut 4 bases from V and 7 bases from J; bases unmatched to any gene: 11. Germline V gene data show CDR1 as LGHDT and CDR2 as YNNKEL (reference sequence). The CDR3, as DNA: TGTGCCAGCAGCCCTACCTGGGACAGGGACGGGAATTCACCCCTCCACTTT. Translation: CASSPTWDRDGNSPLHF.

This clonotype has at least ten counts. The chain's CDR3 is CSVGTGFQETQYF. The CDR3 coding sequence is TGCAGCGTTGGGACAGGGTTCCAAGAGACCCAGTACTTC. V usage is TRBV29-1 and J usage is TRBJ2-5; TRBD1 matches 8 bases. The V segment lost 4 bases and the J segment 1 base; nucleotides outside the gene matches: 2. The CDR3 is made up of 13 amino acids. Germline V gene data show CDR1 as SQVTM and CDR2 as ANQGSEA.

This clonotype was counted ten times or more. The rearrangement uses TRBV6-2 or TRBV6-3 and TRBJ2-5; D is uncertain. V lost 8 bases and J lost 7, with 11 bases in between. CDR3 size: 11 residues. Germline V gene lookup returns CDR1 MNHEY and CDR2 SVGEGT. This CDR3 reads CASANVGTQYF. The CDR3 region has the DNA TGTGCCAGCGCCAACGTGGGGACCCAGTACTTC.

In its sample, this clonotype was seen many times. The rearrangement links TRBV20-1 to TRBJ2-5; a weak D match, TRBD2 (6 bases). V was pared by 4 bases and J by 3 bases, with 9 bases between. This CDR3 spans 12 amino acids. Looked up from germline, CDR1 is DFQATT and CDR2 is SNEGSKA (reference sequence). The CDR3 DNA follows: TGCAGTGCTACTTGGGGGGAAGAGACCCAGTACTTC. Amino acid sequence: CSATWGEETQYF.

Ten or more counts support this clonotype. V and J are TRBV10-3 and TRBJ1-2, with TRBD1 matching 7 bases. CDR3 length equals 17 residues. Germline V CDR1 and CDR2: ENHRY, SYGVKD. Losses at the gene ends were 0 bases for V and 0 bases for J; bases not matched to a gene: 7. CDR3 DNA: TGTGCCATCAGTGAGTCCAAGACAGGGCGTTCTAACTATGGCTACACCTTC. Residues: CAISESKTGRSNYGYTF.